Below are 6 T cell receptor beta chains sequenced from a single sample in a study of blood T cell repertoires in COVID-19. Some clones are missing from TCRdb's copy, which holds only in-frame ones; the method was immunoSEQ multiplex PCR. The sample contains about 70,000 clones, around 74% of which appear only once. Input material: peripheral blood. The receptors derive from a man between 65 and 85 years old with acute or convalescent COVID-19.

The V call is TRBV27, the J call TRBJ1-5, with D possibly TRBD1 on 6 matching bases. Per germline, CDR1 MNHEY and CDR2 SMNVEV (reference sequence). The CDR3 extends over 15 amino acids. V gave up 5 bases and J gave up 2 bases, with 13 bases separating them. In DNA form, the CDR3 reads TGTGCCAGCAGTCCGGGGACACTCGGCAATCAGCCCCAGCATTTT. Translating gives CASSPGTLGNQPQHF.

The chain has TRBV3-1 (or the pseudogene TRBV3-2) and TRBJ2-7; maybe TRBD2 (6 bases). CDR1 LGHDT and CDR2 YNNKEL come from the germline V gene (reference sequence). V shed 4 bases and J shed 7 bases, with 17 bases lying between them. The CDR3 is 14 amino acids. The CDR3 sequence: CASSPVSGDGEQYF. DNA of the CDR3: TGTGCCAGCAGCCCCGTCTCGGGAGATGGGGAGCAGTACTTC.

The CDR3 is CASSQGSGDYGYTF. DNA for the CDR3: TGTGCCAGCAGCCAAGGCTCAGGGGACTATGGCTACACCTTC. V and J are TRBV4-2 and TRBJ1-2; D perhaps matches TRBD1 (6 bases). The V gene lost 1 base and the J gene lost 3 bases, with 9 bases spanning the gap. CDR3 length: 14 residues. Germline V gene data show CDR1 as LGHNA and CDR2 as YNFKEQ.

V is TRBV5-1 and J is TRBJ1-5, with D hard to call. The CDR3 is made up of 15 amino acids. CDR1 and CDR2 from the germline V gene are SGHRS and YFSETQ. V lost 4 bases to trimming and J lost 3 bases, with 14 bases between them. This chain's CDR3 is CASSASDGLNQPQHF. CDR3 in DNA: TGCGCCAGCAGCGCGTCCGACGGACTCAATCAGCCCCAGCATTTT.

V usage is TRBV5-1 and J usage is TRBJ2-1, with 11 bases identical to TRBD1. V shed 0 bases, J shed 3 bases, and the junction held 2 bases outside the gene matches. The CDR3 covers 16 residues. Germline CDR1 SGHRS, CDR2 YFSETQ. Here the CDR3 reads CASSLAGTGGYNEQFF. Here the CDR3 DNA reads TGCGCCAGCAGCTTGGCGGGGACAGGGGGCTACAATGAGCAGTTCTTC.

This clone has a handful of counts. Within the sample, other DNA sequences also encode this same CDR3. The CDR3: CASSQDPGNQPQHF. DNA of the CDR3: TGTGCCAGCAGCCAAGATCCGGGCAATCAGCCCCAGCATTTT. The chain couples TRBV3-1 (or the pseudogene TRBV3-2) to TRBJ1-5, with no clear D. The V gene lost 0 bases and the J gene lost 2 bases, with 5 bases spanning the gap. The CDR3 covers 14 residues. Germline V gene sequence: CDR1 LGHDT, CDR2 YNNKEL (reference sequence).